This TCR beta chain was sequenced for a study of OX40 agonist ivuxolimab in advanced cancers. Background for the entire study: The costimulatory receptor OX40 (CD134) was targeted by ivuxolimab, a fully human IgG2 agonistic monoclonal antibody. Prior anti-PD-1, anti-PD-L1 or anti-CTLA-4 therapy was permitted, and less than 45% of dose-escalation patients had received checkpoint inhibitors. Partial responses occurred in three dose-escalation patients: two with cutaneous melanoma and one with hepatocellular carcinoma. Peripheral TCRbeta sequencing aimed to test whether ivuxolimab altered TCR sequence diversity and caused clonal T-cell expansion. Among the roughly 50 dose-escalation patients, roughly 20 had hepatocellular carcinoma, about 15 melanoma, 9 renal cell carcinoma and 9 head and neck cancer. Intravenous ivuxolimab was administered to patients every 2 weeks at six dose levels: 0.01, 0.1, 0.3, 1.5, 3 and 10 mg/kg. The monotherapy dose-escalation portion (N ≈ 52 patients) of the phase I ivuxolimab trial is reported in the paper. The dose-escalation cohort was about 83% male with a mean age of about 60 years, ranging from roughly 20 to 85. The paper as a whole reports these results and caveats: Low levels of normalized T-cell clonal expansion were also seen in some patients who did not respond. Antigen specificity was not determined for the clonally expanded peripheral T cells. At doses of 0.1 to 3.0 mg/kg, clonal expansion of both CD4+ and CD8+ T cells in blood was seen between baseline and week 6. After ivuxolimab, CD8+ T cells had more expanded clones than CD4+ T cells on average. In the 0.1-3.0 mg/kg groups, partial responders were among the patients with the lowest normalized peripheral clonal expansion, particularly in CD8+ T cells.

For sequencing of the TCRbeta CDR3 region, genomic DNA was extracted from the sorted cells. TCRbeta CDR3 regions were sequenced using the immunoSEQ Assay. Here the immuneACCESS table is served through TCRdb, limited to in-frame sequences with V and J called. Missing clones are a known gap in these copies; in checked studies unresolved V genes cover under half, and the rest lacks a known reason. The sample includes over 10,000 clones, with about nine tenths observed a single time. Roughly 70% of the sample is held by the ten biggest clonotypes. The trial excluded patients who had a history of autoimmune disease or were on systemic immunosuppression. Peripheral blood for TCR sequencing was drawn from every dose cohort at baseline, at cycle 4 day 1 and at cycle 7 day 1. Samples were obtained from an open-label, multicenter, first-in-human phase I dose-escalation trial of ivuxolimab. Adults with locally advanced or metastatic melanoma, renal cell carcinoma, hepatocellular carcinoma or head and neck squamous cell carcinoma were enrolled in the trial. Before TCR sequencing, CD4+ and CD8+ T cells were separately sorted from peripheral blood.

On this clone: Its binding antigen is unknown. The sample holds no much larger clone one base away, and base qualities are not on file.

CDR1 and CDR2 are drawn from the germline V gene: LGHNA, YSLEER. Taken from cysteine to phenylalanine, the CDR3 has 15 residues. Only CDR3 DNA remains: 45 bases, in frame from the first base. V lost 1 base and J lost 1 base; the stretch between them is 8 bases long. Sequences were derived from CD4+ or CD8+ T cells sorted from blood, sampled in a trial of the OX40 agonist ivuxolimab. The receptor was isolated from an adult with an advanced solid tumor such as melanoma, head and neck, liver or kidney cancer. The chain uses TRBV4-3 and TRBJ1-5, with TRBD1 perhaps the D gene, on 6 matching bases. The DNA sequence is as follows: TGCGCCAGCAGCCAAGGGACAGTGAGCAATCAGCCCCAGCATTTT. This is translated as CASSQGTVSNQPQHF.